The entry below describes one T cell receptor (beta chain). Authors' data handling: It was from reference gene primer amplification that nucleated cell counts were estimated. The table came from immunoSEQ multiplex PCR; TCRdb's copy has only in-frame clones and leaves some out. V and J calls plus clone size are reproduced from that table; the DNA served to infer D and trimming. The profile shows some 460,000 clones, about 85% of them singletons. The entry originates in a study of blood T cell repertoires in COVID-19. Study in general: Sites across the United States, Italy and Spain contributed samples from acute and convalescent COVID-19. PBMCs, B-cell-depleted T cells, or T cells provided the cDNA or gDNA that made up the material.

The germline V gene has CDR1 LGHDT and CDR2 YNNKEL (reference sequence). With V trimmed by 1 base and J by 5 bases, 4 bases remained unmatched. There are 15 residues in the CDR3. Those who participated ranged in age from about 18 to 89 years and resided in 20 to 30 US areas. The sequence came from a woman in her late teens or twenties with acute COVID-19. Material: PBMCs or T cells enriched from blood (not recorded which). V is TRBV3-1 (or the pseudogene TRBV3-2) and J is TRBJ1-4; 7 bases are a match to TRBD1. The CDR3 nucleotides read TGTGCCAGCAGCCAAGCAACAGGGGAAAATGAAAAACTGTTTTTT. Translating gives CASSQATGENEKLFF.